This TCR beta chain comes out of a study of cytomegalovirus exposure and HLA in healthy donors. Looking at the study overall: Of several hundred genotyped donors, roughly 80% grouped in the Caucasian-associated ancestry cluster. Study findings and constraints: The study labeled roughly 160 TCR beta chains cytomegalovirus-associated. In vitro data verified three CMV-associated chains as specific for CMV antigens. Earlier findings revealed that most TCR beta V segments proved productive either about 90% or about 30% of the time.

This PCR relied on a set of 60 Vbeta primers and 13 Jbeta primers. Generated by immunoSEQ multiplex PCR, the TCRdb table keeps only in-frame clones and is missing some. Among about 120,000 clones listed, more than 65% were seen once. A note on this clone: Its antigen is not identified.

Germline V gene lookup returns CDR1 MDHEN and CDR2 SYDVKM. The junction had 18 bases not matched to a gene; V was cut back by 6 bases and J by 7 bases. There are 18 residues in the CDR3. Sequences were obtained from PBMCs. The source of this sequence is a man aged 40-49 years in good health and CMV-seropositive. The V gene is TRBV28, the J gene TRBJ2-2, with 9 nucleotides matching TRBD2. The CDR3: CASSLSGRGGLGGGELFF. As DNA, the CDR3 is TGTGCCAGCAGCCTAAGCGGGCGGGGGGGCCTAGGAGGCGGGGAGCTGTTTTTT.